This entry describes one TCR beta chain. This sample is part of a study of cytotoxic CD8 clonotypes in ibrutinib-treated CLL. Germline CDR1 SGHNT, CDR2 YYREEE (reference sequence). The V gene end was trimmed by 4 bases and the J gene end by 2 bases; junction bases not matched to a gene: 8. This CDR3 is 15 amino acids long. The data were produced by immunoSEQ multiplex PCR, yet TCRdb's version contains in-frame clones alone and is incomplete. The data hold some 300,000 clones, with 70% to 80% observed a single time. The TCR comes from a human donor with chronic lymphocytic leukemia. Here the sequenced sample was PBMCs, taken before ibrutinib treatment. The rearrangement joins TRBV5-4 to TRBJ2-7; TRBD1 matches 8 bases. The CDR3 coding sequence is TGTGCCAGCAGCCGAGGACAGGGTGTCCCCTACGAGCAGTACTTC. Protein: CASSRGQGVPYEQYF.